This T cell receptor (beta chain) came from a study of CD4 T cells in relation to SARS-CoV-2 and coronaviruses. About the study: TCR beta CDR3s were sequenced after 10-day antigen culture of PBMCs. No peptide or an HIV-1 Nef peptide pool served as negative control. Study outcomes and limitations: Approximately 65% of donors had memory CD4+ clonotypes crossrecognizing SARS-CoV-2 and common cold coronavirus spike.

Profiling relied on immunoSEQ multiplex PCR, and the TCRdb table lists in-frame clones only, not all of them. The sample consists of about 12,000 clones, less than 70% of them appearing once. The unexposed donors gave CD4+ T cells in about 2011-2019, prior to COVID-19. After ten to eleven days of culture, CD4+ T cells were isolated. Testing used SARS-CoV-2 S/N and four cold-coronavirus spikes on unexposed-donor CD4+ T cells, cells permitting. Trimming removed 3 bases from V and 8 bases from J, with 9 bases in between. Per the germline V gene, CDR1 is SGDLS and CDR2 is YYNGEE. The CDR3 covers 11 residues. This clone has more than one count but fewer than ten. Its antigen is as yet unknown.

The specimen sequenced was CD4+ T cells from PBMCs, cultured in vitro. The source of this sequence is a human donor in good health. V gene TRBV9 combines with J gene TRBJ2-7; D gene uncertain. CDR3 amino acids: CASSEGLKQYF. The CDR3 DNA is TGTGCCAGCAGCGAGGGCTTGAAGCAGTACTTC. Drawing the rest from reference TRBV9 and TRBJ2-7, the complete variable domain is DSGVTQTPKHLITATGQRVTLRCSPRSGDLSVYWYQQSLDQGLQFLIQYYNGEERAKGNILERFSAQQFPDLHSELNLSSLELGDSALYFCASSEGLKQYFGPGTRLTVT.